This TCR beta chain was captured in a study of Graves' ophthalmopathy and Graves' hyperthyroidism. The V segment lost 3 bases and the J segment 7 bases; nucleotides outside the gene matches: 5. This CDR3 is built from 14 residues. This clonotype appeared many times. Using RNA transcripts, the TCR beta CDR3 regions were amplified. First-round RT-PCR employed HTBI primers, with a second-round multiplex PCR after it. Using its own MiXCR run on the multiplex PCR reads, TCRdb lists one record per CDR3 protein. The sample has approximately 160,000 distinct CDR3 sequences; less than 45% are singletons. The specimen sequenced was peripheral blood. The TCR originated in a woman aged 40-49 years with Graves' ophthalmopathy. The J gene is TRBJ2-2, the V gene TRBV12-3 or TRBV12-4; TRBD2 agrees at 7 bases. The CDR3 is CASSFRRENGELFF. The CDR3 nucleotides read TGTGCCAGCAGTTTTCGGCGGGAGAACGGGGAGCTGTTTTTT.